These 2 T cell receptor beta chains were sequenced from one sample in a study of OX40 agonist ivuxolimab in advanced cancers. Data came from immunoSEQ multiplex PCR; TCRdb stores just in-frame clones and leaves some out. The sample lists tens of thousands of clones; about 83% were seen once. The sequences come from CD4+ or CD8+ T cells sorted from blood, collected in a trial of the OX40 agonist ivuxolimab. The receptor set was obtained from an adult with an advanced solid tumor such as melanoma, head and neck, liver or kidney cancer.

This clone has only one observation. The V gene is TRBV5-1, the J gene TRBJ2-3, with D maybe TRBD1 (6 bases). CDR1 SGHRS and CDR2 YFSETQ come from the germline V gene. The CDR3 runs 14 residues. Between the trimmed V and J ends, which lost 0 bases and 8 bases, there was a span of 13 bases. CDR3 DNA: TGCGCCAGCAGCTTGGTTAACAGGGCGAGTACGCAGTATTTT. Amino acid sequence: CASSLVNRASTQYF.

The chain links TRBV25-1 to TRBJ2-6; D is uncertain. CDR1 is MGHDK and CDR2 is SYGVNS in the germline V gene. Trimming pared 3 bases from V and 0 bases from J, leaving 3 bases between. The CDR3 length is 14 residues. CDR3 sequence (DNA): TGTGCCAGCAGTGACCTCTCTGGGGCCAACGTCCTGACTTTC. Translation gives CASSDLSGANVLTF.